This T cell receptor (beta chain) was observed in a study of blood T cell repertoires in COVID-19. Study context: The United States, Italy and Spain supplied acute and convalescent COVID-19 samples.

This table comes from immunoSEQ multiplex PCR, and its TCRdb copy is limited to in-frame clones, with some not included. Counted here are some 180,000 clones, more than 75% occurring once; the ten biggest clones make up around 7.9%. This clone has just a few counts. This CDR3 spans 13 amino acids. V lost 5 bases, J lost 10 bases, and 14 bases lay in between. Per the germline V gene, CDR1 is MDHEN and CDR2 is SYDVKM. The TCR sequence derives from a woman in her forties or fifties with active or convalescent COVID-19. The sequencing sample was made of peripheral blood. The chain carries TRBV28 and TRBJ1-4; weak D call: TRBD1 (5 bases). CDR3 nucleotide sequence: TGTGCCAGCAGTCTTAAGGGGTGGGGAAAACTGTTTTTT. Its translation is CASSLKGWGKLFF.